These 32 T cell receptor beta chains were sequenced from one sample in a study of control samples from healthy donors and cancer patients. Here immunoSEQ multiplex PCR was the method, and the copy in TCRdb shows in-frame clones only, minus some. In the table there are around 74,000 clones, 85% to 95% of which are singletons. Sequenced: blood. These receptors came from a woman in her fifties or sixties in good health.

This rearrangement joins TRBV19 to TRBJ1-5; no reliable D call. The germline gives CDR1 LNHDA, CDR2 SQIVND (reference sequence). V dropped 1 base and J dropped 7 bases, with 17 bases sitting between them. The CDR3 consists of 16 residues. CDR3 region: CASSIVGRASNQPQHF. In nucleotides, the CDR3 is TGTGCCAGTAGTATAGTAGGAAGGGCGAGTAACCAGCCCCAGCATTTT.

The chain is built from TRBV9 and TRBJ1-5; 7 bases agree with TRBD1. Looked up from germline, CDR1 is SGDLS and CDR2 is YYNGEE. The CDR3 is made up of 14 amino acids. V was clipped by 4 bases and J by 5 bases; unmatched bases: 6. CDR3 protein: CASSKDRDDQPQHF. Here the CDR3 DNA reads TGTGCCAGCAGCAAAGACAGGGACGATCAGCCCCAGCATTTT.

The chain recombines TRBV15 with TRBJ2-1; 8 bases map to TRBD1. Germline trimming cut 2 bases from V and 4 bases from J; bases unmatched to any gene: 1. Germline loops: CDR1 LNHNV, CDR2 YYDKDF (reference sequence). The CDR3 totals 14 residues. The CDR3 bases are TGTGCCACCAGCAGACGACAGGGGTACAATGAGCAGTTCTTC. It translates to CATSRRQGYNEQFF.

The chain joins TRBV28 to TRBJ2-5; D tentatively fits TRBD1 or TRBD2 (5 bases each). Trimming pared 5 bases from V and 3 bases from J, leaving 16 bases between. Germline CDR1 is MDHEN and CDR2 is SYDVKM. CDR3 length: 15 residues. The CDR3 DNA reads TGTGCCAGCAGTCCATTAGGGACGGAGAAAGAGACCCAGTACTTC. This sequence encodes CASSPLGTEKETQYF.

The CDR3 DNA sequence: TGTGCCAGCAGTCGGGGACAGAGCTCCTACAATGAGCAGTTCTTC. Amino acids: CASSRGQSSYNEQFF. This rearrangement joins TRBV7-9 to TRBJ2-1; 7 bases agree with TRBD1. V lost 6 bases to trimming and J lost 0 bases; unmatched junction nucleotides: 5. The CDR3 totals 15 residues. The germline V gene encodes CDR1 SEHNR and CDR2 FQNEAQ (reference sequence).

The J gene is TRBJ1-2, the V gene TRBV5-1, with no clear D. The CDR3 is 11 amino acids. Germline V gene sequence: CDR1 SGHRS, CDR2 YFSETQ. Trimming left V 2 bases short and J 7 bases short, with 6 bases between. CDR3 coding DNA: TGCGCCAGCAGCTTAGGTCTTGGCTACACCTTC. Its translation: CASSLGLGYTF.

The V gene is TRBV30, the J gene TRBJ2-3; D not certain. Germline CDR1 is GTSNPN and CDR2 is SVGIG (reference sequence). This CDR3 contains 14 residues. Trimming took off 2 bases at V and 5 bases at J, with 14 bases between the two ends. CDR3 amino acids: CAWSPFAQGDTQYF. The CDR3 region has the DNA TGTGCCTGGAGTCCATTCGCGCAAGGAGATACGCAGTATTTT.

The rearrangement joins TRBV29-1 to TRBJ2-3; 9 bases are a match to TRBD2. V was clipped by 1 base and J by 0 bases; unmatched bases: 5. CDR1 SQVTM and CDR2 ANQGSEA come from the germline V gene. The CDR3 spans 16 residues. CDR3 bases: TGCAGCGTTGAAGGGTCTAGCGGGACTAGCACAGATACGCAGTATTTT. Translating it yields CSVEGSSGTSTDTQYF.

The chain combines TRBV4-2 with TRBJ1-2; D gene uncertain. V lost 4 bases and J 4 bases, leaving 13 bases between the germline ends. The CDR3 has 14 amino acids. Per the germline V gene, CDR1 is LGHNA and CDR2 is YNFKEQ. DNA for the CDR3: TGTGCCAGCAGCCCTGGCCCGGGAACCTATGGCTACACCTTC. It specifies CASSPGPGTYGYTF.

CDR3 sequence (DNA): TGCGCCAGCAGCCAGCTTTATCAGGGGGCGTCTGGATCACCCCTCCACTTT. Its translation: CASSQLYQGASGSPLHF. The genes are TRBV4-1 and TRBJ1-6; 8 bases line up with TRBD1. Per the germline V gene, CDR1 is MGHRA and CDR2 is YSYEKL. This CDR3 is 17 amino acids long. V lost 3 bases to trimming and J lost 10 bases; unmatched junction nucleotides: 14.

In nucleotides, the CDR3 is TGTGCCAGCGGGACAGGGGGGAGCGGTGGAAACACCATATATTTT. It translates to CASGTGGSGGNTIYF. This chain joins TRBV6-5 and TRBJ1-3, with 11 positions matching TRBD1. Germline V gene data show CDR1 as MNHEY and CDR2 as SVGAGI. J gave up 3 bases and V 8 bases, and 6 bases lay outside the gene matches. The CDR3 runs to 15 residues.

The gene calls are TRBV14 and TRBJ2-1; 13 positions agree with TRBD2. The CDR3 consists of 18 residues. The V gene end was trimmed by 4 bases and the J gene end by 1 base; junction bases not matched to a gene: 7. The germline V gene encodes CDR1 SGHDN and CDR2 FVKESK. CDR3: CASSPTSGRASSYNEQFF. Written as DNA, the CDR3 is TGTGCCAGCAGCCCTACTAGCGGGAGGGCATCGTCCTACAATGAGCAGTTCTTC. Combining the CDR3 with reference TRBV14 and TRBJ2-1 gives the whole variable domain EAGVTQFPSHSVIEKGQTVTLRCDPISGHDNLYWYRRVMGKEIKFLLHFVKESKQDESGMPNNRFLAERTGGTYSTLKVQPAELEDSGVYFCASSPTSGRASSYNEQFFGPGTRLTVL.

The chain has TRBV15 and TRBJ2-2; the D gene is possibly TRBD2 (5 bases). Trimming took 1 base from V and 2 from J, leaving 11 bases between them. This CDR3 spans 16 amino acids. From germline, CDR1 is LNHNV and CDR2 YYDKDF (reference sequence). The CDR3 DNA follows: TGTGCCACCAGCAGAGCTGAAGGGAGCAACACCGGGGAGCTGTTTTTT. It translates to CATSRAEGSNTGELFF.

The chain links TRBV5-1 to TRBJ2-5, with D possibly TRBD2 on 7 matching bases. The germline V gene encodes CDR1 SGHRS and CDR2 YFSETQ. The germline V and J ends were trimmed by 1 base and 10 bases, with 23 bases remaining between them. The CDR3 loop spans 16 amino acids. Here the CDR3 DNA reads TGCGCCAGCAGCTTGTTTGGAGGGGACAATGCGGGGGACCAGTACTTC. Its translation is CASSLFGGDNAGDQYF.

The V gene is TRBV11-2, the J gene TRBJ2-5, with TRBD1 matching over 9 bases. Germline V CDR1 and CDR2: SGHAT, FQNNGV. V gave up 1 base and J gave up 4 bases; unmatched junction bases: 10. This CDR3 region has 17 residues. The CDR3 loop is CASSLGPPGTGRETQYF. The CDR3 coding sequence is TGTGCCAGCAGCTTAGGACCTCCCGGGACAGGGCGAGAGACCCAGTACTTC. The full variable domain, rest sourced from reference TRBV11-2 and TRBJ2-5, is EAGVAQSPRYKIIEKRQSVAFWCNPISGHATLYWYQQILGQGPKLLIQFQNNGVVDDSQLPKDRFSAERLKGVDSTLKIQPAKLEDSAVYLCASSLGPPGTGRETQYFGPGTRLLVL.

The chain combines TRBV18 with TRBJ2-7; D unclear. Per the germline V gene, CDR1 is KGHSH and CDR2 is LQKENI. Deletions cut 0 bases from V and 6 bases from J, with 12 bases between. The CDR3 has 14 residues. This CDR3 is CASSPPGRVSEQYF. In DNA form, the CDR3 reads TGTGCCAGCTCACCACCGGGTAGGGTTAGCGAGCAGTACTTC.

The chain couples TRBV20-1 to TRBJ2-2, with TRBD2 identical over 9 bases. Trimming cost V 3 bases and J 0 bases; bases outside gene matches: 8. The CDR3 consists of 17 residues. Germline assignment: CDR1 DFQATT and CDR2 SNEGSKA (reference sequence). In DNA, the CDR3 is TGCAGTGCTAGTGGGGTAGCGGGAGACTCGAACACCGGGGAGCTGTTTTTT. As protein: CSASGVAGDSNTGELFF.

CDR3 loop: CASINPMRGRGKLFF. DNA for the CDR3: TGTGCCAGCATTAATCCCATGAGGGGCAGAGGAAAACTGTTTTTT. The J gene is TRBJ1-4, the V gene TRBV28, with a weak D call TRBD1 (5 bases). Germline lookup yields CDR1 MDHEN and CDR2 SYDVKM. Trimming shortened V by 7 bases and J by 10 bases, and 22 bases separated the two germline ends. The CDR3 has 15 amino acids.

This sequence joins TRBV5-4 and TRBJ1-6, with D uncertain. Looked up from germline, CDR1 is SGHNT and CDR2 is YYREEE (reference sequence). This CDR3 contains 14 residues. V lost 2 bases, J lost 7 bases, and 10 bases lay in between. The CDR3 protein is CASSFEAGNSPLHF. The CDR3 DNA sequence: TGTGCCAGCAGCTTCGAGGCGGGGAATTCACCCCTCCACTTT.

The CDR3: CASSGGTDYGYTF. CDR3 coding DNA: TGTGCCAGCAGTGGGGGGACCGACTATGGCTACACCTTC. The chain has TRBV2 and TRBJ1-2; possible D gene TRBD1, 5 bases. The V end lost 4 bases, the J end lost 3 bases, and 9 bases lay between the germline ends. This CDR3 is 13 amino acids long. Germline V gene sequence: CDR1 SNHLY, CDR2 FYNNEI.

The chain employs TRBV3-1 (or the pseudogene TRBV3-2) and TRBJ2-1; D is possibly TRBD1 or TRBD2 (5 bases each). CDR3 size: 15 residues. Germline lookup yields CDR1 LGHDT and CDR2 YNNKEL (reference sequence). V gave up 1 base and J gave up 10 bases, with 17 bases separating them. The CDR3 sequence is CASSQGWGIGKEQFF. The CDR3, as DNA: TGTGCCAGCAGCCAAGGGTGGGGGATAGGAAAAGAGCAGTTCTTC.

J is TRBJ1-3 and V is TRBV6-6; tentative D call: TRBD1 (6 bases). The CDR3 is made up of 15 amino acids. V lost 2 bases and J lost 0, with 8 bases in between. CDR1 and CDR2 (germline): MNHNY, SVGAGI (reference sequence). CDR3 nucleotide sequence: TGTGCCAGCAGTTACGACAGGTCCTCTGGAAACACCATATATTTT. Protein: CASSYDRSSGNTIYF.

DNA of the CDR3: TGTGCCAGTAGTGCCCCACCGACCGGAGATACGCAGTATTTT. Translated: CASSAPPTGDTQYF. The chain uses TRBV19 and TRBJ2-3; D is ambiguous. The CDR3 is 14 amino acids. The germline V gene encodes CDR1 LNHDA and CDR2 SQIVND (reference sequence). V was trimmed by 5 bases and J by 5 bases, leaving 14 bases between them.

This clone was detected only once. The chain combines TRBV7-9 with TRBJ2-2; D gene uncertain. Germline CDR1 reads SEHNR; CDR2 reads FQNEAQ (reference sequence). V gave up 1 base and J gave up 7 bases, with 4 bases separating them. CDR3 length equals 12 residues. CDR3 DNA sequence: TGTGCCAGCAGCTTAGAGGTCGGGGAGCTGTTTTTT. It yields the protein CASSLEVGELFF.

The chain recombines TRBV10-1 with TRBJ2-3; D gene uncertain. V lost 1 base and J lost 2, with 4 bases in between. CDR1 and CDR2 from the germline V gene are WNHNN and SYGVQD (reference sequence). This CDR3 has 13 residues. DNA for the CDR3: TGCGCCAGCAGTGAGTGGATCACAGATACGCAGTATTTT. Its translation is CASSEWITDTQYF.

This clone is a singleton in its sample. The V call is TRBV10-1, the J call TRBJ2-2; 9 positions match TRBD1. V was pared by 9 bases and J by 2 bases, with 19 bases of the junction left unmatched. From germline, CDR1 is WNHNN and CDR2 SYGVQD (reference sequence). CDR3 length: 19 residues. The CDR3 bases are TGCGCCAGTTCATCCCGGGACAGGGCCAACAGTCATAACACCGGGGAGCTGTTTTTT. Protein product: CASSSRDRANSHNTGELFF.

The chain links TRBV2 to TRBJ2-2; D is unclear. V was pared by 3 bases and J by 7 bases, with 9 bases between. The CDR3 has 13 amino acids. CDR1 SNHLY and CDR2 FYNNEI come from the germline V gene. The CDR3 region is CASSELGFGELFF. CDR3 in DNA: TGTGCCAGCAGTGAGTTGGGGTTCGGGGAGCTGTTTTTT.

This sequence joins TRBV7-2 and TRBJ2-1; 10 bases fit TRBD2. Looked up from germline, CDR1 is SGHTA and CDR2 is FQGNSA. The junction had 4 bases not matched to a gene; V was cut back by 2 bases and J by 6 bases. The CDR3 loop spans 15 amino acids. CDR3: CASSLLGLAANEQFF. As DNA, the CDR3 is TGTGCCAGCAGCTTACTCGGACTAGCGGCCAATGAGCAGTTCTTC. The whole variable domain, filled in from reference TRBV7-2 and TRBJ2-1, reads GAGVSQSPSNKVTEKGKDVELRCDPISGHTALYWYRQSLGQGLEFLIYFQGNSAPDKSGLPSDRFSAERTGGSVSTLTIQRTQQEDSAVYLCASSLLGLAANEQFFGPGTRLTVL.

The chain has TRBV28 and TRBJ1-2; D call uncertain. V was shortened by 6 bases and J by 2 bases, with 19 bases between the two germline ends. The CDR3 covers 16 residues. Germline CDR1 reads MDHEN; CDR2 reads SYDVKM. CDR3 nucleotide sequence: TGTGCCAGCAGGGATGGCAAAAACGGGGTGAACTATGGCTACACCTTC. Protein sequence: CASRDGKNGVNYGYTF.

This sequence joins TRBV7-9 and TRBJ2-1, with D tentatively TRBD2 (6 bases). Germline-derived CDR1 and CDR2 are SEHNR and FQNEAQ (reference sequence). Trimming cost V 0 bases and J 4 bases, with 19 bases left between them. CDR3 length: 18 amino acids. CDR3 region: CASSLAQGGGVPYNEQFF. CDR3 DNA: TGTGCCAGCAGCTTAGCGCAGGGCGGCGGGGTACCTTACAATGAGCAGTTCTTC. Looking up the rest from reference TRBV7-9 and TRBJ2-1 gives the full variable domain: DTGVSQNPRHKITKRGQNVTFRCDPISEHNRLYWYRQTLGQGPEFLTYFQNEAQLEKSRLLSDRFSAERPKGSFSTLEIQRTEQGDSAMYLCASSLAQGGGVPYNEQFFGPGTRLTVL.

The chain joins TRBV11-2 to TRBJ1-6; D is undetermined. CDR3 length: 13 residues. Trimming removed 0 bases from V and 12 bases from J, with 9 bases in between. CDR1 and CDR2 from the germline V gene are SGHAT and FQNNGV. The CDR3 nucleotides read TGTGCCAGCAGCTTAGATCAGGCCGGACCCCTCCACTTT. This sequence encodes CASSLDQAGPLHF.

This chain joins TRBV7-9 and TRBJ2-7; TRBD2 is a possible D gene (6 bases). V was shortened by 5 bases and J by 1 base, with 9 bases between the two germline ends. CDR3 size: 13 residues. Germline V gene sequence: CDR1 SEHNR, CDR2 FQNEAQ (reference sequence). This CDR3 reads CASSRSGSYEQYF. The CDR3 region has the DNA TGTGCCAGCAGCCGTAGCGGTTCCTACGAGCAGTACTTC.